This TCR beta chain derives from a study of response to subunit inactivated influenza vaccine. Of note for this clonotype: Its specificity is not known.

The germline V and J ends were trimmed by 5 bases and 2 bases, with 16 bases remaining between them. From germline, CDR1 is DFQATT and CDR2 SNEGSKA (reference sequence). The CDR3 runs to 15 residues. TCRdb redid the calling of the RT-PCR reads with MiXCR, one entry per CDR3 protein. The sample records roughly 170,000 distinct CDR3 sequences, approximately 9.2% being singletons. Whole-study results and caveats: Each seasonal influenza vaccination, the authors suggested, recruits few new T cells.

The sequencing here drew on non-naive T cells sorted from PBMCs, taken on the day of vaccination. The TCR comes from a man in his fifties or sixties who received an inactivated influenza vaccine. This rearrangement joins TRBV20-1 to TRBJ2-1, with D maybe TRBD1 (5 bases). The chain's CDR3 is CSARGGQGPYNEQFF. CDR3 DNA sequence: TGCAGTGCTCGTGGTGGGCAGGGCCCCTACAATGAGCAGTTCTTC.